The 20 T cell receptor beta chains in this list originate from one sample, sequenced in a study of OX40 agonist ivuxolimab in advanced cancers. Generated by immunoSEQ multiplex PCR, the TCRdb table keeps only in-frame clones and is missing some. The sample consists of about 70,000 clones, approximately 86% of them appearing once. Here the sequenced sample was CD4+ or CD8+ T cells sorted from blood, taken in a trial of the OX40 agonist ivuxolimab. The receptors shown here come from an adult with an advanced solid tumor such as melanoma, head and neck, liver or kidney cancer.

The rearrangement links TRBV19 to TRBJ1-5; TRBD1 might be the D (5 bases). The CDR3 length is 13 residues. Germline V CDR1 and CDR2: LNHDA, SQIVND (reference sequence). V lost 6 bases, J lost 5 bases, and 11 bases lay in between. The CDR3 nucleotides are TGTGCCAGTAGGGATGGGGGGGATCAGCCCCAGCATTTT. This gives the protein CASRDGGDQPQHF. Together with reference TRBV19 and TRBJ1-5, the CDR3 gives the full variable domain: DGGITQSPKYLFRKEGQNVTLSCEQNLNHDAMYWYRQDPGQGLRLIYYSQIVNDFQKGDIAEGYSVSREKKESFPLTVTSAQKNPTAFYLCASRDGGDQPQHFGDGTRLSIL.

The chain carries TRBV7-9 and TRBJ2-3; D is possibly TRBD2 (6 bases). CDR1 SEHNR and CDR2 FQNEAQ come from the germline V gene (reference sequence). The V gene lost 7 bases and the J gene lost 5 bases, with 13 bases spanning the gap. The CDR3 loop spans 13 amino acids. CDR3 in amino acids: CASTTDGRDTQYF. The CDR3 bases are TGTGCCAGCACCACAGACGGGAGAGATACGCAGTATTTT.

The chain joins TRBV5-1 to TRBJ1-1; D call uncertain. Trimming took off 1 base at V and 5 bases at J, with 12 bases between the two ends. Germline V gene lookup returns CDR1 SGHRS and CDR2 YFSETQ. The CDR3 is made up of 14 amino acids. This chain's CDR3 is CASSLQAVGTEAFF. In DNA, the CDR3 is TGCGCCAGCAGCTTGCAGGCTGTGGGGACTGAAGCTTTCTTT.

The chain uses TRBV5-1 and TRBJ1-2; TRBD1 aligns across 9 bases. The CDR3 runs 15 residues. Germline CDR1 is SGHRS and CDR2 is YFSETQ. V lost 6 bases and J lost 2; bases outside the gene matches: 8. CDR3 coding DNA: TGCGCCAGCACCCCCGGGACAGGGAGAAACTATGGCTACACCTTC. This translates into CASTPGTGRNYGYTF. The full variable domain, with the rest looked up from reference TRBV5-1 and TRBJ1-2, is KAGVTQTPRYLIKTRGQQVTLSCSPISGHRSVSWYQQTPGQGLQFLFEYFSETQRNKGNFPGRFSGRQFSNSRSEMNVSTLELGDSALYLCASTPGTGRNYGYTFGSGTRLTVV.

The V gene is TRBV27, the J gene TRBJ2-1; D may be TRBD1 (6 bases). The CDR3 contains 14 residues. V shed 0 bases and J shed 5 bases, with 8 bases lying between them. Per the germline V gene, CDR1 is MNHEY and CDR2 is SMNVEV (reference sequence). In DNA form, the CDR3 reads TGTGCCAGCAGTTTATCCAGACAGGACAATGAGCAGTTCTTC. Translation: CASSLSRQDNEQFF.

The genes are TRBV27 and TRBJ1-4; D ambiguous. The germline V gene has CDR1 MNHEY and CDR2 SMNVEV (reference sequence). Trimming left V 4 bases short and J 7 bases short, with 13 bases between. There are 14 residues in the CDR3. CDR3 nucleotide sequence: TGTGCCAGCAGTTCCCCCCGGGCGGTTGAAAAACTGTTTTTT. This gives the protein CASSSPRAVEKLFF.

The J gene is TRBJ2-2, the V gene TRBV2, with 10 bases aligning to TRBD2. V gave up 7 bases and J gave up 3 bases; unmatched junction bases: 14. There are 18 residues in the CDR3. Germline V gene data show CDR1 as SNHLY and CDR2 as FYNNEI. The CDR3 here is CASTGLAGARWDTGELFF. The CDR3 coding sequence is TGTGCCAGCACGGGGCTAGCGGGAGCCCGGTGGGACACCGGGGAGCTGTTTTTT.

This clone was observed once. This chain joins TRBV10-3 and TRBJ2-7, with D perhaps TRBD1 (6 bases). V lost 9 bases, J lost 5 bases, and 14 bases lay in between. Germline CDR1 is ENHRY and CDR2 is SYGVKD. The CDR3 is made up of 12 amino acids. This CDR3 reads CAIRQARDEQYF. CDR3 sequence (DNA): TGTGCCATTCGACAGGCACGCGACGAGCAGTACTTC.

The chain has TRBV28 and TRBJ2-7; tentatively, D is TRBD1 (6 bases). The V and J ends lost 5 bases and 6 bases respectively, with 17 bases between them. This CDR3 has 14 amino acids. Germline-derived CDR1 and CDR2 are MDHEN and SYDVKM. The CDR3 nucleotides are TGTGCCAGCAGTCTACAGGGTGGAAGTGGCGAGCAGTACTTC. This gives the protein CASSLQGGSGEQYF.

The chain links TRBV7-9 to TRBJ2-7, with no clear D. Trimming pared 0 bases from V and 1 base from J, leaving 4 bases between. Germline CDR1 SEHNR, CDR2 FQNEAQ (reference sequence). The CDR3 is 13 amino acids. The CDR3 protein is CASSLAGSYEQYF. For the CDR3, the DNA is TGTGCCAGCAGCTTAGCGGGATCCTACGAGCAGTACTTC.

The gene calls are TRBV18 and TRBJ1-1, with TRBD1 identical over 9 bases. Trimming at V came to 4 bases and at J to 1 base, leaving 1 base not matched to a gene. This CDR3 has 14 residues. CDR1 and CDR2 (germline): KGHSH, LQKENI. In DNA, the CDR3 is TGTGCCAGCTCACGACAGGGGGGGAACACTGAAGCTTTCTTT. The encoded protein is CASSRQGGNTEAFF.

For this clone: Distinct nucleotide sequences in the sample also encode this CDR3. CDR3 coding DNA: TGTGCCAGCAGTCAACCTCCCGAGCCCCAGCATTTT. Translation: CASSQPPEPQHF. The chain joins TRBV2 to TRBJ1-5; no firm D call. The CDR3 totals 12 residues. Germline V gives CDR1 SNHLY, CDR2 FYNNEI. V was shortened by 5 bases and J by 8 bases, with 10 bases between the two germline ends.

This chain connects TRBV7-9 to TRBJ2-2; D possibly corresponds to TRBD2 (5 bases). CDR1 and CDR2 from the germline V gene are SEHNR and FQNEAQ (reference sequence). V was trimmed by 7 bases and J by 3 bases, leaving 9 bases between them. CDR3 length: 13 residues. CDR3 protein: CASTRGDTGELFF. DNA of the CDR3: TGTGCCAGCACCCGGGGTGACACCGGGGAGCTGTTTTTT.

The V and J genes are TRBV5-1 and TRBJ2-7, with D tentatively TRBD1 (6 bases). Trimming took off 4 bases at V and 6 bases at J, with 23 bases between the two ends. Germline V gene sequence: CDR1 SGHRS, CDR2 YFSETQ. CDR3 length: 16 residues. The CDR3 spells CASSGGLGLRTAEQYF. CDR3 nucleotide sequence: TGCGCCAGCAGCGGGGGCTTGGGCCTACGAACAGCCGAGCAGTACTTC.

This chain joins TRBV7-9 and TRBJ2-7; 9 bases are shared with TRBD1. The germline gives CDR1 SEHNR, CDR2 FQNEAQ (reference sequence). This CDR3 has 18 amino acids. V trimming: 5 bases; J trimming: 0 bases; junction bases outside the gene matches: 14. Here the CDR3 DNA reads TGTGCCAGCAGCCCAGTCCCGGGACAGGGAAGGAGCTCCTACGAGCAGTACTTC. Protein sequence: CASSPVPGQGRSSYEQYF.

The chain employs TRBV19 and TRBJ2-7; 9 nucleotides line up with TRBD2. In germline, CDR1 is LNHDA, CDR2 SQIVND (reference sequence). The J segment lost 4 bases and the V segment lost 1 base, leaving 2 bases of the junction unmatched. The CDR3 length is 14 residues. This chain's CDR3 is CASSIGAGGYEQYF. The CDR3 DNA is TGTGCCAGTAGTATAGGAGCGGGGGGTTACGAGCAGTACTTC.

The CDR3 coding sequence is TGTGCCTGGAGTGTACAGGTCTTGGGCAGATCCTACGAGCAGTACTTC. The encoded protein is CAWSVQVLGRSYEQYF. The V gene is TRBV30, the J gene TRBJ2-7; D perhaps matches TRBD1 (5 bases). CDR1 and CDR2 from the germline V gene are GTSNPN and SVGIG (reference sequence). V lost 0 bases, J lost 1 base, and 16 bases lay in between. The CDR3 sequence is 16 residues long.

The chain links TRBV6-1 to TRBJ2-7; 8 bases map to TRBD1. With V trimmed by 3 bases and J by 6 bases, 4 bases remained unmatched. The CDR3 is made up of 13 amino acids. In germline, CDR1 is MNHNS, CDR2 SASEGT. In nucleotides, the CDR3 is TGTGCCAGCAGTGAGGCAGGGGGCCGCGAGCAGTACTTC. Translated: CASSEAGGREQYF.

The rearrangement uses TRBV28 and TRBJ2-1; D ambiguous. V dropped 7 bases and J dropped 7 bases, with 14 bases sitting between them. Germline V gene lookup returns CDR1 MDHEN and CDR2 SYDVKM. The CDR3 sequence is 13 residues long. The CDR3 loop is CASTLQSRNEQFF. Written as DNA, the CDR3 is TGTGCCAGCACCCTACAGAGTAGGAATGAGCAGTTCTTC.

The chain joins TRBV4-1 to TRBJ2-2, with 11 nucleotides matching TRBD2. V lost 0 bases to trimming and J lost 1 base; unmatched junction nucleotides: 7. This CDR3 has 19 amino acids. CDR1 and CDR2 (germline): MGHRA, YSYEKL. This CDR3 reads CASSQEDPGLAVNTGELFF. The DNA of the CDR3 is TGCGCCAGCAGCCAAGAAGACCCGGGACTAGCGGTGAACACCGGGGAGCTGTTTTTT.